The sample holds a few counts of the clone carrying this T cell receptor beta chain. These data originate in a study of T cells of healthy individuals. CDR3 size: 14 residues. Germline-derived CDR1 and CDR2 are SGHAT and FQNNGV. Trimming cost V 1 base and J 6 bases, with 13 bases left between them. MiXCR was run by TCRdb on the 5' RACE reads, yielding one entry per CDR3 protein. The sample has about 96,000 distinct CDR3 sequences; 17% are singletons. The V call is TRBV11-2, the J call TRBJ2-7, with D possibly being TRBD1 (5 bases). The clonotype originates from a human donor in good health. CDR3 DNA sequence: TGTGCCAGCAGCTTAGTTAGGGGAATTGGCGAGCAGTACTTC. This sequence encodes CASSLVRGIGEQYF.